This T cell receptor (beta chain) was retrieved from a study of T cells after yellow fever vaccination. Via MiXCR, TCRdb re-called the 5' RACE reads, giving one row per CDR3 protein. The sample holds some 350,000 distinct CDR3 sequences; approximately 3.9% are singletons and the top ten take approximately 24%. This clonotype has more than one count but fewer than ten. The antigen remains unidentified. Study outcomes and limitations: Contamination of FACS-sorted repertoires by abundant clonotypes from the bulk population could occur.

This TCR was sampled from a man aged 18 to 30 who received the YFV17D yellow fever vaccine. The sequencing here drew on PBMCs, taken 5 days after the yellow fever booster vaccination.

CDR3 DNA sequence: TGTGCCAGCAGCCCCGGACCGATTATGAACACTGAAGCTTTCTTT. Amino acid sequence: CASSPGPIMNTEAFF. The V and J genes are TRBV5-6 and TRBJ1-1, with D hard to call. The CDR3 totals 15 residues. Germline CDR1 reads SGHDT; CDR2 reads YYEEEE. V lost 4 bases, J lost 0 bases, and 13 bases lay in between.